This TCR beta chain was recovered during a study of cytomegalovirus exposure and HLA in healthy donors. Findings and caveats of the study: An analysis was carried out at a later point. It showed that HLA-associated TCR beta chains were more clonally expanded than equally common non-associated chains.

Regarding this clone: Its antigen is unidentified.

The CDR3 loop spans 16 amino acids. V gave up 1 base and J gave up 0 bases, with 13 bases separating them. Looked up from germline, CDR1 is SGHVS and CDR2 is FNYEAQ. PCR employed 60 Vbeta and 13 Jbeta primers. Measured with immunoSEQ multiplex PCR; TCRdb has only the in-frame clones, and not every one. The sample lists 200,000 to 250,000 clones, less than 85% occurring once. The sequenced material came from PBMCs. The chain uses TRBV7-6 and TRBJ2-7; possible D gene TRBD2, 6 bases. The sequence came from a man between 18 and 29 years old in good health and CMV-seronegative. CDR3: CASSLVLGRSSYEQYF. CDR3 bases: TGTGCCAGCAGCTTAGTTCTGGGGAGGAGCTCCTACGAGCAGTACTTC.